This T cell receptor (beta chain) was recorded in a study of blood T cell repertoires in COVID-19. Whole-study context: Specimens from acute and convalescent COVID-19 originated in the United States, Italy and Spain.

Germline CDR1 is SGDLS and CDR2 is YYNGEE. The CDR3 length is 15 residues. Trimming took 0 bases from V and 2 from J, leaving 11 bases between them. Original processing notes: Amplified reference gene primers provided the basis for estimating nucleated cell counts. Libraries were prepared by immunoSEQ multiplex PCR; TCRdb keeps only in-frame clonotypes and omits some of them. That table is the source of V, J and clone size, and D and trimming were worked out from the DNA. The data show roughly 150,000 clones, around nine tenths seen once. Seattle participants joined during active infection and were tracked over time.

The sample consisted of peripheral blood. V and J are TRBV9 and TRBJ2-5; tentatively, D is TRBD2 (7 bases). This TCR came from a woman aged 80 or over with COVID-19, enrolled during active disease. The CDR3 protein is CASSVAGGLQETQYF. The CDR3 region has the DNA TGTGCCAGCAGCGTAGCCGGGGGGCTTCAAGAGACCCAGTACTTC.